The 15 T cell receptor beta chains reported below all come from one sample, sequenced in a study of a mutant IDH1 vaccine in newly diagnosed glioma (dated by TCRdb to the early 2020s). Library method: the immunoSEQ multiplex PCR assay. Drawn from immuneACCESS, this table holds only the in-frame rearrangements with V and J called that TCRdb kept. Clones are partly lost; checked studies trace under half to an unresolved V gene and leave the rest unexplained. The sample table contains 60,000 to 75,000 clones; only one count was recorded for approximately 86% of them. In total, the top ten clones hold approximately 2% of the sample. These receptors' targets are unknown. Explained via the paper, the time point label denotes: week 35, safety follow-up. Every vaccine dose consisted of 300 ug of a 20-mer mutant IDH1 peptide in Montanide, administered subcutaneously together with topical imiquimod. This specimen consisted of PBMCs, obtained from a glioma patient whose treatment included an IDH1 peptide vaccine. These receptors were obtained from a man younger than 40 with glioma.

The chain uses TRBV19 and TRBJ1-3, with D possibly TRBD1 on 5 matching bases. CDR1 and CDR2 from the germline V gene are LNHDA and SQIVND (reference sequence). Trimming cost V 4 bases and J 0 bases, with 13 bases left between them. The CDR3 sequence is 16 residues long. The CDR3 region has the DNA TGTGCCAGTAGTAATTGGGACGGGGACTCTGGAAACACCATATATTTT. This sequence encodes CASSNWDGDSGNTIYF.

The genes are TRBV18 and TRBJ1-4; 7 bases map to TRBD1. CDR1 and CDR2 (germline): KGHSH, LQKENI. The CDR3 covers 14 residues. Trimming at V came to 6 bases and at J to 5 bases, leaving 6 bases not matched to a gene. The CDR3 loop is CASSAGTANEKLFF. The CDR3 DNA sequence: TGTGCCAGCTCCGCGGGGACAGCAAATGAAAAACTGTTTTTT.

CDR3 sequence (DNA): TGTGCCAGCAGTCCTCCGAGGACAGGGGCGTCCGGAAACACCATATATTTT. It encodes CASSPPRTGASGNTIYF. The chain links TRBV28 to TRBJ1-3; 9 bases agree with TRBD1. V lost 5 bases, J lost 4 bases, and 12 bases stayed unmatched. Looked up from germline, CDR1 is MDHEN and CDR2 is SYDVKM. This CDR3 contains 17 residues.

This clone was seen a few times. The rearrangement joins TRBV27 to TRBJ1-1, with D unclear. The CDR3 is made up of 14 amino acids. Germline CDR1 reads MNHEY; CDR2 reads SMNVEV (reference sequence). Trimming stripped 1 base from V and 1 base from J, with 7 bases between. CDR3 protein: CASSLLIGNTEAFF. The CDR3 DNA reads as TGTGCCAGCAGTTTATTGATTGGGAACACTGAAGCTTTCTTT.

This sequence joins TRBV9 and TRBJ1-2; 7 bases match TRBD1. Per germline, CDR1 SGDLS and CDR2 YYNGEE. CDR3 length: 15 amino acids. V was clipped by 1 base and J by 6 bases; unmatched bases: 9. The CDR3 DNA reads as TGTGCCAGCAGCGTACAGACAGGGTACGACCATGGCTACACCTTC. It encodes CASSVQTGYDHGYTF.

Written as DNA, the CDR3 is TGTGCCAGCAGCCGGGGGTTGATTGAAGCTTTCTTT. This sequence encodes CASSRGLIEAFF. The genes are TRBV5-6 and TRBJ1-1, with D possibly being TRBD1 (5 bases). CDR3 size: 12 residues. Germline values: CDR1 SGHDT, CDR2 YYEEEE. V was trimmed by 4 bases and J by 7 bases, leaving 11 bases between them. Full variable domain (remainder filled in from reference TRBV5-6 and TRBJ1-1): DAGVTQSPTHLIKTRGQQVTLRCSPKSGHDTVSWYQQALGQGPQFIFQYYEEEERQRGNFPDRFSGHQFPNYSSELNVNALLLGDSALYLCASSRGLIEAFFGQGTRLTVV.

The chain carries TRBV2 and TRBJ1-1; D remains ambiguous. The length of the CDR3 is 11 residues. Trimming shortened V by 8 bases and J by 4 bases, and 8 bases separated the two germline ends. Germline values: CDR1 SNHLY, CDR2 FYNNEI. CDR3 coding DNA: TGTGCCAGCTCGGGTGGCACTGAAGCTTTCTTT. It is translated as CASSGGTEAFF.

The chain combines TRBV4-2 with TRBJ2-7; 9 positions agree with TRBD2. CDR1 is LGHNA, CDR2 YNFKEQ, per germline. CDR3 length: 16 residues. Trimming cost V 5 bases and J 2 bases; bases outside gene matches: 10. This CDR3 is CASSTLAGYNPYEQYF. In DNA, the CDR3 is TGTGCCAGCAGCACCCTAGCGGGGTACAATCCCTACGAGCAGTACTTC.

The CDR3 here is CASSVALNRKITDTQYF. The CDR3 DNA is TGTGCCAGCAGTGTGGCACTAAATAGAAAAATCACAGATACGCAGTATTTT. This chain uses TRBV6-1 with TRBJ2-3; no clear D. This CDR3 has 17 amino acids. The germline V and J ends were trimmed by 4 bases and 2 bases, with 19 bases remaining between them. Per germline, CDR1 MNHNS and CDR2 SASEGT.

This chain joins TRBV6-6 and TRBJ1-1; 7 nucleotides agree with TRBD1. The CDR3 contains 13 residues. The junction had 5 bases not matched to a gene; V was cut back by 6 bases and J by 4 bases. Per germline, CDR1 MNHNY and CDR2 SVGAGI (reference sequence). In nucleotides, the CDR3 is TGTGCCAGCAGACAACAGGGGACCACTGAAGCTTTCTTT. Protein sequence: CASRQQGTTEAFF.

The CDR3 coding sequence is TGCGCCAGCAGCGTGACCAGGGGGAGGTACGAGCAGTACTTC. Its translation: CASSVTRGRYEQYF. The chain combines TRBV5-1 with TRBJ2-7; maybe TRBD1 (7 bases). Trimming removed 4 bases at V and 4 bases at J, with 15 bases between. This CDR3 has 14 residues. Germline V gives CDR1 SGHRS, CDR2 YFSETQ.

About this clone itself: Other DNA sequences of this sample code for an identical CDR3. The chain links TRBV18 to TRBJ1-1; D unresolved. The CDR3 has 14 amino acids. In germline, CDR1 is KGHSH, CDR2 LQKENI. The V gene lost 6 bases and the J gene lost 2 bases, with 13 bases spanning the gap. CDR3 bases: TGTGCCAGCTCCCTGGGTACAGTCAACACTGAAGCTTTCTTT. Translation gives CASSLGTVNTEAFF.

This clone was found once. This rearrangement joins TRBV2 to TRBJ2-6, with D perhaps TRBD1 (5 bases). The CDR3 length is 15 residues. The germline CDR1 and CDR2 sequences are SNHLY and FYNNEI. V was cut by 2 bases and J by 2 bases, with 7 bases left in between. The CDR3, as DNA: TGTGCCAGCAGTGAAAGGGGCCCTGGGGCCAACGTCCTGACTTTC. This encodes CASSERGPGANVLTF.

This chain joins TRBV7-3 and TRBJ1-1; D unresolved. Trimming cost V 3 bases and J 0 bases, with 5 bases left between them. The length of the CDR3 is 13 residues. CDR1 is SGHTA, CDR2 FQGTGA, per germline. CDR3 DNA: TGTGCCAGCAGCTTGGACTTGAACACTGAAGCTTTCTTT. It yields the protein CASSLDLNTEAFF.

This clone has a handful of counts. The genes are TRBV28 and TRBJ2-7; D not certain. Germline values: CDR1 MDHEN, CDR2 SYDVKM. The CDR3 totals 13 residues. The germline V and J ends were trimmed by 8 bases and 0 bases, with 11 bases remaining between them. The CDR3 spells CASLPRTSYEQYF. DNA for the CDR3: TGTGCCAGCCTACCGCGGACCTCCTACGAGCAGTACTTC.